The T cell receptor beta chain described here comes from a study of T cells in Graves' hyperthyroidism and ophthalmopathy. RNA transcripts served as the template for amplifying TCR beta CDR3 regions. The TCR CDR3 was amplified in a first-round RT-PCR using the HTBI primer set. TCRdb reanalysed the multiplex PCR reads using MiXCR and keeps one entry per CDR3 protein. In the table there are about 580,000 distinct CDR3 sequences, about half of which are singletons. This clonotype was detected ten times or more. The V and J ends lost 3 bases and 7 bases, in that order; junction bases with no gene match: 3. Germline V gene data show CDR1 as SGHVS and CDR2 as FQNEAQ. This CDR3 has 13 amino acids.

The chain joins TRBV7-8 to TRBJ1-1, with 9 bases lining up with TRBD1. Material for sequencing was peripheral blood or thyroid tissue (not recorded which). The TCR sequence derives from a woman between 18 and 29 years old with Graves' hyperthyroidism. CDR3 sequence reads: CASSLDRGNEAFF. The CDR3 DNA sequence: TGTGCCAGCAGCTTGGACAGGGGTAATGAAGCTTTCTTT.